Following are 22 T cell receptor beta chains from one sample sequenced in a study of cytomegalovirus exposure and HLA in healthy donors. PCR used 60 Vbeta primers and 13 Jbeta primers. The method was immunoSEQ multiplex PCR; TCRdb's version includes in-frame clones alone and lacks a portion of them. The data hold around 260,000 clones, with around 80% observed a single time. The material sequenced was PBMCs. The receptors stem from a girl aged 2-9 years in good health and CMV-seronegative.

The sample holds one count of this clone. This chain connects TRBV18 to TRBJ1-2; 7 bases fit TRBD1. The CDR3 is 13 residues long. Germline CDR1 and CDR2: KGHSH and LQKENI. Trimming cost V 5 bases and J 3 bases; bases outside gene matches: 3. CDR3 sequence: CASSAQGDYGYTF. The CDR3 nucleotides are TGTGCCAGCTCAGCCCAGGGGGACTATGGCTACACCTTC.

The rearrangement links TRBV2 to TRBJ2-5; a weak D match, TRBD1 (5 bases). The end of the DNA is better explained by TRBJ2-7, so the J call may be wrong. Germline assignment: CDR1 SNHLY and CDR2 FYNNEI. The CDR3 extends over 12 amino acids. CDR3 sequence reads: CASSTTAYEQYF. The DNA for the CDR3 is TGTGCCAGCAGCACGACAGCATACGAGCAGTACTTC.

This chain links TRBV30 with TRBJ1-2; D might be TRBD1 (5 bases). Germline lookup yields CDR1 GTSNPN and CDR2 SVGIG (reference sequence). The CDR3 covers 16 residues. V lost 0 bases to trimming and J lost 2 bases, with 16 bases between them. The CDR3 protein is CAWSVRDLNPNYGYTF. CDR3 nucleotide sequence: TGTGCCTGGAGTGTCCGGGACTTAAACCCAAACTATGGCTACACCTTC.

This sequence joins TRBV25-1 and TRBJ2-5; 7 bases are a match to TRBD1. Matching the DNA end better, TRBJ2-7 makes the J call doubtful. CDR1 is MGHDK, CDR2 SYGVNS, per germline. The CDR3 contains 16 residues. CDR3 sequence reads: CASSDFFRDSSYEQYF. The CDR3 DNA sequence: TGTGCCAGCAGTGACTTCTTCCGGGACAGCTCCTACGAGCAGTACTTC.

The rearrangement joins TRBV6-1 to TRBJ2-7; D may be TRBD1 (5 bases). This CDR3 region has 15 residues. The germline V gene encodes CDR1 MNHNS and CDR2 SASEGT. Trimming stripped 2 bases from V and 3 bases from J, with 14 bases between. The CDR3 nucleotides are TGTGCCAGCAGTGAACGACAGCGCAACAGCTACGAGCAGTACTTC. Its translation: CASSERQRNSYEQYF.

The genes are TRBV28 and TRBJ1-5, with 7 nucleotides matching TRBD1. The CDR3 length is 14 residues. Trimming cost V 6 bases and J 4 bases; bases outside gene matches: 6. Germline CDR1 MDHEN, CDR2 SYDVKM. The CDR3 loop is CASRQGSKNQPQHF. The CDR3 DNA sequence: TGTGCCAGCAGACAGGGGTCCAAAAATCAGCCCCAGCATTTT.

V gene TRBV7-9 combines with J gene TRBJ2-3; 10 bases are a match to TRBD2. The J segment lost 3 bases and the V segment lost 1 base, leaving 4 bases of the junction unmatched. Germline CDR1 is SEHNR and CDR2 is FQNEAQ (reference sequence). The CDR3 runs to 16 residues. CDR3 loop: CASSLGSSGGTDTQYF. CDR3 DNA sequence: TGTGCCAGCAGCTTAGGTTCTAGCGGGGGAACAGATACGCAGTATTTT.

This clone was detected once. V and J are TRBV5-1 and TRBJ2-7; TRBD1 is a possible D gene (6 bases). Trimming pared 5 bases from V and 2 bases from J, leaving 17 bases between. This CDR3 has 15 residues. Germline V gene lookup returns CDR1 SGHRS and CDR2 YFSETQ. CDR3 bases: TGCGCCAGCAGGAGGGGAACAGGGTTCCCCTACGAGCAGTACTTC. It yields the protein CASRRGTGFPYEQYF.

This chain connects TRBV29-1 to TRBJ2-3; 9 bases map to TRBD2. The J segment lost 2 bases and the V segment lost 5 bases, leaving 2 bases of the junction unmatched. Germline-derived CDR1 and CDR2 are SQVTM and ANQGSEA. The length of the CDR3 is 13 residues. The CDR3 region is CSVRGRVTDTQYF. The CDR3 bases are TGCAGCGTTCGCGGGAGGGTCACAGATACGCAGTATTTT.

This chain joins TRBV28 and TRBJ1-5; no reliable D call. The CDR3 contains 16 residues. The V end lost 5 bases, the J end lost 1 base, and 15 bases lay between the germline ends. The germline gives CDR1 MDHEN, CDR2 SYDVKM. Written as DNA, the CDR3 is TGTGCCAGCAGTCCCCTATGGCAGGTGAGCAATCAGCCCCAGCATTTT. As protein: CASSPLWQVSNQPQHF.

DNA for the CDR3: TGTGCCAGCAGCTCTCCCGGGACAGGGGGCCCTGATGAGCAGTTCTTC. This translates into CASSSPGTGGPDEQFF. V gene TRBV7-6 combines with J gene TRBJ2-1; 12 bases are a match to TRBD1. From germline, CDR1 is SGHVS and CDR2 FNYEAQ. The CDR3 covers 16 residues. J gave up 8 bases and V 4 bases, and 9 bases lay outside the gene matches.

The chain employs TRBV15 and TRBJ1-1; TRBD1 agrees at 9 bases. The CDR3 consists of 14 residues. V dropped 3 bases and J dropped 4; count of bases not matched to a gene: 3. Germline V gives CDR1 LNHNV, CDR2 YYDKDF (reference sequence). The CDR3 reads CATSRDRGVTEAFF. Here the CDR3 DNA reads TGTGCCACCAGCAGGGACAGGGGCGTCACTGAAGCTTTCTTT.

This sequence joins TRBV4-1 and TRBJ1-2, with D perhaps TRBD1 (5 bases). The germline V gene encodes CDR1 MGHRA and CDR2 YSYEKL. V dropped 2 bases and J dropped 5 bases, with 18 bases sitting between them. The CDR3 runs 16 residues. CDR3 bases: TGCGCCAGCAGCCAATTAGACCAGGGAAGTGGATATGGCTACACCTTC. This sequence encodes CASSQLDQGSGYGYTF.

The chain employs TRBV5-4 and TRBJ2-6; D unresolved. V was pared by 1 base and J by 2 bases, with 7 bases between. The CDR3 covers 15 residues. Germline lookup yields CDR1 SGHNT and CDR2 YYREEE (reference sequence). The CDR3 bases are TGTGCCAGCAGCTTGATGCTAGCTGGGGCCAACGTCCTGACTTTC. Its translation is CASSLMLAGANVLTF.

This clone was picked up a small number of times. The rearrangement joins TRBV29-1 to TRBJ2-3, with 8 bases that match TRBD2. V lost 1 base to trimming and J lost 2 bases; unmatched junction nucleotides: 11. Germline CDR1 and CDR2: SQVTM and ANQGSEA. This CDR3 is 17 amino acids long. CDR3 region: CSVEVWRAGAATDTQYF. The CDR3 DNA is TGCAGCGTTGAAGTATGGCGAGCGGGGGCAGCCACAGATACGCAGTATTTT.

The chain employs TRBV19 and TRBJ1-1, with a tentative D call TRBD1 (5 bases). CDR1 is LNHDA, CDR2 SQIVND, per germline (reference sequence). The CDR3 extends over 16 amino acids. V lost 3 bases, J lost 1 base, and 15 bases lay in between. The CDR3 protein is CASSISGLARNTEAFF. DNA for the CDR3: TGTGCCAGTAGTATCTCAGGGCTCGCCCGGAACACTGAAGCTTTCTTT.

This chain connects TRBV9 to TRBJ1-1, with TRBD1 matching over 9 bases. The CDR3 sequence is 13 residues long. Trimming cost V 4 bases and J 4 bases; bases outside gene matches: 2. Germline assignment: CDR1 SGDLS and CDR2 YYNGEE. The CDR3 sequence is CASSPDRGTEAFF. As DNA, the CDR3 is TGTGCCAGCAGCCCGGACAGGGGCACTGAAGCTTTCTTT.

J is TRBJ2-1 and V is TRBV6-1; 10 bases agree with TRBD2. This CDR3 has 14 amino acids. V shed 11 bases and J 4 bases; nucleotides not matched to a gene: 8. Germline CDR1 is MNHNS and CDR2 is SASEGT. The CDR3: CAGRKREGYNEQFF. In nucleotides, the CDR3 is TGTGCCGGCCGGAAGCGGGAGGGTTACAATGAGCAGTTCTTC.

This chain links TRBV2 with TRBJ1-2, with a tentative D call TRBD1 (5 bases). From germline, CDR1 is SNHLY and CDR2 FYNNEI. V dropped 0 bases and J dropped 2 bases, with 13 bases sitting between them. The CDR3 runs to 16 residues. The CDR3 sequence is CASSEAEDKSNYGYTF. CDR3 sequence (DNA): TGTGCCAGCAGTGAAGCCGAGGACAAATCCAACTATGGCTACACCTTC.

The chain carries TRBV19 and TRBJ2-3, with 12 bases that match TRBD2. The length of the CDR3 is 13 residues. Per the germline V gene, CDR1 is LNHDA and CDR2 is SQIVND (reference sequence). J gave up 8 bases and V 5 bases, and 2 bases lay outside the gene matches. CDR3 sequence: CASSRTSGTTQYF. For the CDR3, the DNA is TGTGCCAGTAGTCGGACTAGCGGGACTACGCAGTATTTT.

This chain links TRBV5-8 with TRBJ1-2, with a weak D call TRBD1 (6 bases). The CDR3 loop spans 13 amino acids. Germline V lookup: CDR1 SGHTS, CDR2 YDEGEE. V was shortened by 7 bases and J by 5 bases, with 15 bases between the two germline ends. The CDR3 spells CASRPDRAYGYTF. The DNA for the CDR3 is TGTGCCAGCCGACCGGACAGAGCATATGGCTACACCTTC.

V and J are TRBV28 and TRBJ2-5; 9 nucleotides agree with TRBD2. Germline lookup yields CDR1 MDHEN and CDR2 SYDVKM. CDR3 length equals 15 residues. The V gene end was trimmed by 2 bases and the J gene end by 5 bases; junction bases not matched to a gene: 6. The CDR3 nucleotides read TGTGCCAGCAGTTTAATCGCGGGGGGGCCTGAGACCCAGTACTTC. Translated, it gives CASSLIAGGPETQYF.